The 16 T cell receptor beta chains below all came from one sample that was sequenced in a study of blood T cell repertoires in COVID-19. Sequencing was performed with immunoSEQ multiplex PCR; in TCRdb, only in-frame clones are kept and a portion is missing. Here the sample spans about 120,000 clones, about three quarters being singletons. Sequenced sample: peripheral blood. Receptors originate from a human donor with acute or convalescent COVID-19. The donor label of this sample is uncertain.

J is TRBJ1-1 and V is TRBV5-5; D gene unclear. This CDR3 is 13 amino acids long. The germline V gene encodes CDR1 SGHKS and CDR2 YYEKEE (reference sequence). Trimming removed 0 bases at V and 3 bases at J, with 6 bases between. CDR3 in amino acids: CASSLVIDTEAFF. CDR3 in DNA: TGTGCCAGCAGCTTGGTCATAGACACTGAAGCTTTCTTT.

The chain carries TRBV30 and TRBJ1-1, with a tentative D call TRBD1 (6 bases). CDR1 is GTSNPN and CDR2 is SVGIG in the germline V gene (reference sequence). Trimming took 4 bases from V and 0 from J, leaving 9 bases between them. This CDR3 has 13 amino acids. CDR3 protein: CAWMRGMNTEAFF. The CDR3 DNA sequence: TGTGCCTGGATGAGGGGGATGAACACTGAAGCTTTCTTT.

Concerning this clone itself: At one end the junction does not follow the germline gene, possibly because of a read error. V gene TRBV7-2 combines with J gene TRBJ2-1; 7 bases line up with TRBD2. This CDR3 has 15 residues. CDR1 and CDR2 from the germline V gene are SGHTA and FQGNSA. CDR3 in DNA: TGTGCCAGCAGCCTAGCGGCGGGGACTAACAATGAGCAGTTCTTC. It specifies CASSLAAGTNNEQFF.

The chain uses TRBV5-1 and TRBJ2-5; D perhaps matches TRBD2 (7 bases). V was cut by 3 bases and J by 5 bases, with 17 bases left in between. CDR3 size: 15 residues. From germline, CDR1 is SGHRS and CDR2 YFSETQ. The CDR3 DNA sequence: TGCGCCAGCAGCTCCGGCGGGGGCGCTCAGGAGACCCAGTACTTC. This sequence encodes CASSSGGGAQETQYF.

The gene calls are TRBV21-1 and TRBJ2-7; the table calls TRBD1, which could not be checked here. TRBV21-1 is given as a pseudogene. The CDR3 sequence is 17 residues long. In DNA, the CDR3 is TGTGCCAGCAGCAATCGTAAGGATGGGCCCAGCACTCTCGAGCAGTACGTC. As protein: CASSNRKDGPSTLEQYV.

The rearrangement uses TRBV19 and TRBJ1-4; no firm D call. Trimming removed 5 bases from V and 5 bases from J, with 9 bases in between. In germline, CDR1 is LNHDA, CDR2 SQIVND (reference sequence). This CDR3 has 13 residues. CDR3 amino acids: CASSEQMNEKLFF. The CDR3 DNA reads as TGTGCCAGTAGTGAACAGATGAATGAAAAACTGTTTTTT.

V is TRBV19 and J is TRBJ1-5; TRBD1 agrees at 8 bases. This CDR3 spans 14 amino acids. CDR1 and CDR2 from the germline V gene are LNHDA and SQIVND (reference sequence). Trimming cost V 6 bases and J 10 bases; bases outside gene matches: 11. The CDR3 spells CASREGQGWFPQHF. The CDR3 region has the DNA TGTGCCAGTAGAGAAGGACAGGGATGGTTCCCCCAGCATTTT.

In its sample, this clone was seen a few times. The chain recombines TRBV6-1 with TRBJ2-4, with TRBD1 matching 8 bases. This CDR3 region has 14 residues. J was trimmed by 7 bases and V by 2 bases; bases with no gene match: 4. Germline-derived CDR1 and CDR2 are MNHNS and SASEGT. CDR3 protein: CASSERTGINIQYF. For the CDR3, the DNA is TGTGCCAGCAGTGAACGGACAGGGATTAACATTCAGTACTTC.

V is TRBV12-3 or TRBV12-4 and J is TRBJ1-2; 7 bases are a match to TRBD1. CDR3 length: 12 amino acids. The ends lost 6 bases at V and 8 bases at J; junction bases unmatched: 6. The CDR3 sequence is CASSQTGPGYTF. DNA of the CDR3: TGTGCCAGCAGCCAGACAGGGCCGGGCTACACCTTC.

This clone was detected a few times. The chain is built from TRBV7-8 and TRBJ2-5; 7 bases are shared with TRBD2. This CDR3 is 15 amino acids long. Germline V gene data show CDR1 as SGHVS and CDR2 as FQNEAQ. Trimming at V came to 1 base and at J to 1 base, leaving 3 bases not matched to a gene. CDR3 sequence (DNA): TGTGCCAGCAGCTTAGGCTGGGGGGGCCAAGAGACCCAGTACTTC. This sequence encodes CASSLGWGGQETQYF.

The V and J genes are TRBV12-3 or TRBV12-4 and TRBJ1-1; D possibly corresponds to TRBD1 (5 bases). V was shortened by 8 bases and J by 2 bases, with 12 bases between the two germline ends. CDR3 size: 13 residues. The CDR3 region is CASLRRGNTEAFF. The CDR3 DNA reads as TGTGCCAGCCTTCGTAGGGGCAACACTGAAGCTTTCTTT.

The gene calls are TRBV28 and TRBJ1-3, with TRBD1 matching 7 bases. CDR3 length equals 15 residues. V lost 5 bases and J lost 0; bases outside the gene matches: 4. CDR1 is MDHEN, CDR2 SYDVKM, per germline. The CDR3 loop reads CASSRDSNSGNTIYF. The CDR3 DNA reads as TGTGCCAGCAGTAGGGACAGCAACTCTGGAAACACCATATATTTT.

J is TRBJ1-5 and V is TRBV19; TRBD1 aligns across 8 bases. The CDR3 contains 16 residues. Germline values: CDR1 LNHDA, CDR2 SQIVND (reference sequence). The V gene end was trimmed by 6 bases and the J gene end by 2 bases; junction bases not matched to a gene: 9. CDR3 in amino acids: CASSLKDRGRNQPQHF. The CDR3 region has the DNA TGTGCCAGTAGCCTCAAAGACAGGGGCCGCAATCAGCCCCAGCATTTT.

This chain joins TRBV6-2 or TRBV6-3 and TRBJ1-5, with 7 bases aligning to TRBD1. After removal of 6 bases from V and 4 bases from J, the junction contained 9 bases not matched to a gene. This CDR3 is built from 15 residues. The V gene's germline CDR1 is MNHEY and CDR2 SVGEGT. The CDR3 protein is CASRPTGVGNQPQHF. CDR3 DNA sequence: TGTGCCAGCAGACCTACAGGGGTTGGGAATCAGCCCCAGCATTTT.

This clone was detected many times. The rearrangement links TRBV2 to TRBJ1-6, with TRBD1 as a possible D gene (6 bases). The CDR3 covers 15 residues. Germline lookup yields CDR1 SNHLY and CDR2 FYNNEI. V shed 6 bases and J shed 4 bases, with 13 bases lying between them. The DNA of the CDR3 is TGTGCCAGCAGCGGACCGACAGGTTATAATTCACCCCTCCACTTT. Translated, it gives CASSGPTGYNSPLHF.

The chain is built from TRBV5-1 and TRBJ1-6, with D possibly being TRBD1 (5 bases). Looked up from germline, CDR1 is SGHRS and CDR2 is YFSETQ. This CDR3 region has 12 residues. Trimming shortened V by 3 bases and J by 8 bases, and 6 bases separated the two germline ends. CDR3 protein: CASSSGDSPLHF. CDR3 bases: TGCGCCAGCAGCTCGGGGGATTCACCCCTCCACTTT.